A selection of T cell receptor beta chains follows, all from one sample in a study of blood T cell repertoires in COVID-19. Clones were read by immunoSEQ multiplex PCR, and TCRdb kept only the in-frame ones, dropping some. Here the sample spans some 300,000 clones, around 89% being singletons. The sequenced sample consisted of PBMCs or T cells enriched from blood (not recorded which). The receptors were sampled from a woman aged 55-70 years in a cohort exposed to, infected with or recovered from COVID-19 (not recorded which). CDR3s include the opening cysteine and the closing phenylalanine or tryptophan. A D gene is named only where the DNA matches it firmly. Only some rows state a clone size, as once, few, many or a class for expanded clones.

CDR3 | DNA | size | V | D | J
CASSFALAGGTGELFF | TGCGCCAGCAGTTTCGCACTAGCGGGAGGCACCGGGGAGCTGTTTTTT | - | TRBV5-1 | TRBD2 | TRBJ2-2
CASSQDLSGRAVGETQYF | TGCGCCAGCAGCCAAGATCTTAGCGGGAGGGCCGTGGGTGAGACCCAGTACTTC | - | TRBV4-1 | TRBD2 | TRBJ2-5
CATNSGMGYGYTF | TGTGCAACGAATTCGGGGATGGGCTATGGCTACACCTTC | - | TRBV30 | - | TRBJ1-2
CASSLGQGREAFF | TGTGCCAGCAGCCTGGGACAGGGGAGGGAAGCTTTCTTT | - | TRBV7-9 | TRBD1 | TRBJ1-1
CASSPRLTDSNQPQHF | TGTGCCAGCAGTCCAAGATTGACAGATAGCAATCAGCCCCAGCATTTT | - | TRBV28 | - | TRBJ1-5
CSVGGGNQPQHF | TGCAGCGTGGGAGGGGGCAATCAGCCCCAGCATTTT | - | TRBV29-1 | - | TRBJ1-5
CASSLRPGLANTGELFF | TGTGCCAGCAGCTTAAGGCCGGGACTGGCGAACACCGGGGAGCTGTTTTTT | - | TRBV7-9 | - | TRBJ2-2
CASRRLAGEGYEQYF | TGTGCCAGCAGGCGACTAGCGGGAGAGGGTTACGAGCAGTACTTC | once | TRBV5-5 | TRBD2 | TRBJ2-7
CASSQESGPTYEQYF | TGCGCCAGCAGCCAAGAGAGCGGGCCGACCTACGAGCAGTACTTC | - | TRBV4-3 | - | TRBJ2-7
CASSSRTGTDYEQYF | TGTGCCAGCAGTTCCCGGACAGGAACTGATTACGAGCAGTACTTC | - | TRBV6-5 | TRBD1 | TRBJ2-7
CASSSGTVEEKLFF | TGTGCCAGCAGCTCCGGGACAGTCGAAGAAAAACTGTTTTTT | - | TRBV5-8 | TRBD1 | TRBJ1-4
CASSLEGNPEKLFF | TGCGCCAGCAGCTTGGAGGGGAATCCGGAAAAACTGTTTTTT | - | TRBV5-1 | - | TRBJ1-4
CASSGTGRDTGELFF | TGTGCCAGCAGTGGGACAGGGAGGGACACCGGGGAGCTGTTTTTT | once | TRBV2 | - | TRBJ2-2
CASSLGASGRHYEQYF | TGTGCCAGCAGTCTGGGGGCTAGCGGGAGACATTACGAGCAGTACTTC | - | TRBV27 | TRBD2 | TRBJ2-7
CASKPQVNYGYTF | TGTGCCAGCAAACCCCAGGTTAACTATGGCTACACCTTC | - | TRBV28 | - | TRBJ1-2
CASSLTGQGETQYF | TGTGCCAGCAGCTTAACCGGACAGGGGGAGACCCAGTACTTC | - | TRBV11-3 | TRBD1 | TRBJ2-5
CASSLRGRAYEQYF | TGTGCCAGCAGCTTGAGGGGGAGGGCCTACGAGCAGTACTTC | - | TRBV5-4 | - | TRBJ2-7
CASSQGHGGFGYGYTF | TGTGCCAGCAGCCAAGGGCACGGCGGATTTGGCTATGGCTACACCTTC | - | TRBV3-1/TRBV3-2 | - | TRBJ1-2
CASSLAGVGEQYF | TGTGCCAGCAGCTTAGCGGGAGTAGGCGAGCAGTACTTC | - | TRBV11-1 | - | TRBJ2-7
CASSQAGNLFF | TGTGCCAGCAGTCAAGCGGGGAACCTGTTTTTT | - | TRBV6-6 | - | TRBJ1-4
CASSLRSGSTDTQYF | TGTGCCAGCAGTTTACGGAGCGGGAGCACAGATACGCAGTATTTT | - | TRBV28 | - | TRBJ2-3
CASSLAGGAGNEQFF | TGTGCTAGCAGCTTAGCAGGGGGCGCGGGGAATGAGCAGTTCTTC | - | TRBV7-7 | TRBD1 | TRBJ2-1
CASKVRGQKNTEAFF | TGCGCCAGCAAAGTAAGGGGACAGAAGAACACTGAAGCTTTCTTT | - | TRBV10-1 | TRBD1 | TRBJ1-1
CATSDSTSGREETQYF | TGTGCCACCAGTGATTCCACTAGCGGGAGGGAAGAGACCCAGTACTTC | once | TRBV24-1 | TRBD2 | TRBJ2-5
CASRDETVGHNEQFF | TGTGCCAGCAGGGACGAGACAGTTGGCCACAATGAGCAGTTCTTC | few | TRBV2 | - | TRBJ2-1
CASSFSPQGNGYTF | TGTGCCAGCAGTTTCTCACCACAGGGAAATGGCTACACCTTC | - | TRBV28 | - | TRBJ1-2
CASSPVQGHDEQFF | TGTGCCAGCTCACCAGTACAGGGCCACGATGAGCAGTTCTTC | - | TRBV18 | - | TRBJ2-1
CASSPRPLAGVGEQYF | TGTGCCAGCTCACCACGCCCACTAGCGGGAGTTGGCGAGCAGTACTTC | - | TRBV18 | TRBD2 | TRBJ2-7
CASSSSSTGGAETQYF | TGTGCCAGCAGCTCGTCCTCGACAGGGGGCGCGGAGACCCAGTACTTC | - | TRBV7-9 | TRBD1 | TRBJ2-5
CATSTRQGPGELFF | TGTGCCACCAGCACCCGACAGGGCCCCGGGGAGCTGTTTTTT | - | TRBV15 | TRBD1 | TRBJ2-2
CASSSGQVGYTF | TGTGCCAGCAGCTCCGGACAGGTTGGCTACACCTTC | - | TRBV5-5 | TRBD1 | TRBJ1-2
CASGRTSALTDTQYF | TGTGCCAGCGGCAGGACTAGCGCACTCACAGATACGCAGTATTTT | - | TRBV6-5 | TRBD2 | TRBJ2-3
CASSWSSGRSFHNEQFF | TGTGCCAGCAGTTGGTCTAGCGGGAGAAGTTTCCACAATGAGCAGTTCTTC | - | TRBV27 | TRBD2 | TRBJ2-1
CASSVQGQGMNTEAFF | TGTGCCAGCAGTGTTCAAGGGCAGGGGATGAACACTGAAGCTTTCTTT | - | TRBV25-1 | - | TRBJ1-1
CATSSVPGLDYNEQFF | TGTGCCACCAGCTCAGTTCCGGGACTAGACTACAATGAGCAGTTCTTC | - | TRBV15 | TRBD2 | TRBJ2-1
CASRSANGTNWETQYF | TGTGCCAGCAGATCGGCGAACGGGACAAATTGGGAGACCCAGTACTTC | - | TRBV11-2 | - | TRBJ2-5
CATDSRETQYF | TGTGCCACCGACAGTAGGGAGACCCAGTACTTC | - | TRBV2 | - | TRBJ2-5
CASSQQGRQPQHF | TGTGCCAGTAGTCAACAGGGAAGGCAGCCCCAGCATTTT | - | TRBV19 | - | TRBJ1-5
CASSWTVYYNEQFF | TGTGCCAGCAGCTGGACAGTATACTACAATGAGCAGTTCTTC | - | TRBV7-8 | - | TRBJ2-1
CASSLDRGDTQYF | TGTGCCAGCAGCTTGGACAGGGGGGATACGCAGTATTTT | - | TRBV5-4 | TRBD1 | TRBJ2-3
CASSPVDRDLLLRSYEQYF | TGTGCCAGCAGCCCAGTCGACCGGGACTTGCTACTCCGATCCTACGAGCAGTACTTC | - | TRBV11-2 | - | TRBJ2-7
CASSQVGGSTDTQYF | TGTGCCAGCAGCCAAGTTGGCGGGAGCACAGATACGCAGTATTTT | - | TRBV4-2 | - | TRBJ2-3
CASSLLAGGYEQFF | TGTGCCAGCAGCTTACTAGCGGGAGGTTATGAGCAGTTCTTC | - | TRBV7-9 | TRBD2 | TRBJ2-1
CASSLVSTEAFF | TGTGCCAGCAGCTTGGTTAGCACTGAAGCTTTCTTT | - | TRBV5-8 | - | TRBJ1-1
CASSLGGAQVYEQFF | TGTGCCAGCAGTTTAGGGGGGGCGCAAGTCTATGAGCAGTTCTTC | - | TRBV28 | - | TRBJ2-1
CSAGLTGRTFF | TGCAGTGCTGGACTTACAGGGAGAACTTTCTTT | few | TRBV20-1 | - | TRBJ1-1
CASSQGQGTYNEQFF | TGTGCCAGCAGCCAGGGACAGGGGACTTACAATGAGCAGTTCTTC | - | TRBV7-3 | TRBD1 | TRBJ2-1
CASSIGLGSYNEQFF | TGTGCCAGCAGCATCGGACTAGGATCCTACAATGAGCAGTTCTTC | - | TRBV7-9 | TRBD2 | TRBJ2-1
CATSDVRGNSNTGELFF | TGTGCCACCAGTGATGTTCGAGGCAATTCGAACACCGGGGAGCTGTTTTTT | - | TRBV24-1 | - | TRBJ2-2
CAWSATRSGAGELFF | TGTGCCTGGAGTGCGACCCGCTCGGGGGCCGGGGAGCTGTTTTTT | - | TRBV30 | - | TRBJ2-2
CAWSGLAGSYNEQFF | TGTGCCTGGAGTGGACTAGCCGGATCCTACAATGAGCAGTTCTTC | - | TRBV30 | TRBD2 | TRBJ2-1
CASGPEGARGYTF | TGTGCTAGTGGTCCCGAGGGGGCGCGGGGCTACACCTTC | - | TRBV12-5 | TRBD1 | TRBJ1-2
CASSMAGIPETQYF | TGTGCCAGTAGTATGGCGGGGATCCCAGAGACCCAGTACTTC | - | TRBV19 | - | TRBJ2-5
CASSFSTETQYF | TGCGCCAGCAGCTTCTCTACGGAGACCCAGTACTTC | - | TRBV5-1 | - | TRBJ2-5
CASSKLAGHNEQFF | TGTGCCAGCAGTAAACTAGCGGGGCACAATGAGCAGTTCTTC | - | TRBV6-5 | TRBD2 | TRBJ2-1
CASSRRGYEQYF | TGTGCCAGCAGTCGCAGGGGGTACGAGCAGTACTTC | few | TRBV28 | TRBD1 | TRBJ2-7
CSGTRGTEAFF | TGCAGCGGGACCAGGGGCACTGAAGCTTTCTTT | - | TRBV29-1 | - | TRBJ1-1
CAWFSGSGNTIYF | TGTGCCTGGTTTAGTGGCTCTGGAAACACCATATATTTT | - | TRBV30 | - | TRBJ1-3
CASSHDNGYTF | TGTGCCAGCAGCCACGACAATGGCTACACCTTC | - | TRBV6-6 | - | TRBJ1-2